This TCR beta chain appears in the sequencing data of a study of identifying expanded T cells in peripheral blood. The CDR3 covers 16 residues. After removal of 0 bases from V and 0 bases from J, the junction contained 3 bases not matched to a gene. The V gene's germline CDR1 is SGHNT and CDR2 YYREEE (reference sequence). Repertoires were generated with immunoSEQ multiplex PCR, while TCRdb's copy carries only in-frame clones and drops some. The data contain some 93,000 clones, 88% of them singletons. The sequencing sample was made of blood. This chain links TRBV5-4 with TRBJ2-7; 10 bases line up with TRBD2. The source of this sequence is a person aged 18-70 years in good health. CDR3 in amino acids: CASSLGTSGPSYEQYF. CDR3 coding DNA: TGTGCCAGCAGCTTGGGGACTAGCGGTCCCTCCTACGAGCAGTACTTC.